This entry features one TCR beta chain sequence. The sample is drawn from a study of blood T cell repertoires in COVID-19. J was trimmed by 7 bases and V by 5 bases; bases with no gene match: 0. This CDR3 spans 11 amino acids. Germline V gene sequence: CDR1 GTSNPN, CDR2 SVGIG (reference sequence). Clones were sequenced by immunoSEQ multiplex PCR, and TCRdb holds only the in-frame ones, with some missing. The table shows 150,000 to 200,000 clones, with approximately 85% occurring only once. This clonotype originated in a woman younger than 30 who had recovered from COVID-19. The sequenced sample consisted of PBMCs or T cells enriched from blood (not recorded which). V is TRBV30 and J is TRBJ1-2; 11 nucleotides line up with TRBD1. CDR3 loop: CAWGTGGGYTF. Written as DNA, the CDR3 is TGTGCCTGGGGGACAGGGGGTGGCTACACCTTC.